The entry that follows covers one T cell receptor (beta chain) sequence. The antigen it recognizes is unknown. Per-base quality was not reported, and no clone a single base away is much larger than it. This record comes from a study of identical twins (dated by TCRdb to the mid-2010s). Notes on the research overall: To test whether fetal clonotypes persist, this study deep-sequenced TCR alpha and beta repertoires from monozygotic twins, from unrelated adults of various ages, and from cord blood. To rule out contamination, the twin experiments were replicated at different times with different library preparation protocols. Results the study describes overall, beyond this receptor: Conclusions relied on cross-sectional statistical analysis, since the same donors could not be followed over many years. Zero-insertion analyses could be partly confounded by invariant T cells such as MAIT and iNKT, although diverse VJ usage argued against such confounding for most clonotypes. A weaker excess of twin sharing was found in beta out-of-frame sequences because the signal-to-noise ratio was lowered by fewer shared sequences. Out-of-frame TCR alpha sequences shared between twins showed an excess of low generation-probability sequences compared with coincidental sharing between unrelated individuals. Abundant cord blood beta clonotypes carried fewer insertions; young adult naive repertoires showed a weaker similar trend, while memory repertoires showed none. In monozygotic twins, recombination models systematically underestimated out-of-frame TCR alpha sharing, but the models matched the sharing seen between unrelated individuals.

Cut back by 0 bases and 4 bases, the V and J ends lie 7 bases apart. The germline V gene supplies CDR1 WSHSY and CDR2 SAAADI. The cysteine opens and the phenylalanine closes a CDR3 of 13 amino acids. Left in the record is the CDR3 DNA by itself, 39 bases read in frame from the first base. Libraries were prepared through 5' RACE. Reads for this sample came from an Illumina HiSeq 2000. Template switching added a universal primer binding site, and the final cDNA carried a unique molecular identifier that allowed TCR cDNA molecules to be counted accurately. Specific primers in the conserved constant-segment region were used to synthesize first-strand cDNA for the TCR alpha and beta chains. To control for contamination, each cDNA library was double barcoded with a SMART-Mk sample barcode plus Illumina barcodes. TruSeq adapter sequences and Illumina sample barcodes were added in two successive PCR steps. The Illumina HiSeq platform was used with custom primers to sequence TCR alpha and beta cDNA libraries. The source study handled its data this way. MiGEC was used to process raw reads and extract unique molecular identifiers, and MiXCR was used to find CDR3 positions. Recombination models were inferred per individual with the repgenHMM and IGoR tools using an EM algorithm. The tcR package in R was used for shared clonotype analysis, with sharing normalized by the product of cloneset sizes. To study raw recombination without the effects of thymic and clonal selection, out-of-frame nonproductive sequences were analyzed. TCRdb took the public reads, trimmed them with fastp at Q25, ran MiXCR for clone calling and kept in-frame beta chains. Rows matching on CDR3 protein sequence are summarized as one entry with the most common DNA and genes. The V and J calls, along with clone size, are taken from TCRdb and not from the paper's own processing. In this sample the table shows a few hundred thousand distinct CDR3 sequences, more than 9.5% of which occur a single time. The ten largest clones capture around 4% of the sample.

Every donor was a healthy Caucasian. The twin cohort consisted of three pairs of female monozygotic twins, all aged about 18 to 30 years. Using Miltenyi CD45RO+ enrichment and human naive T-cell isolation kits, memory (CD45RO+) and naive T cells were isolated from PBMC. The sample also formed part of further work on yellow fever vaccine responses in identical twins. As the second study states: According to the authors, the vaccine-induced T cell response in identical twins seemed to be partly convergent and partly specific to each individual. In the study, vaccine-responding T cell clones were precisely tracked in identical twins.

The chain is assembled from TRBV10-2 and TRBJ2-7; there is no confident call for the D gene. The sequenced material came from memory (CD45RO+) T cells sorted from blood. The sample's cell subset or site label, decoded: CD45RO+ enriched T cells. This clonotype originated in a woman under 30 in good health. The nucleotide sequence is TGCGCCAGCAGTGAGTCGAATGGGTACGAGCAGTACTTC. It encodes CASSESNGYEQYF.